The entry below describes one T cell receptor beta chain. These data belong to a study of blood T cell repertoires in COVID-19. Study-level background: Sites across the United States, Italy and Spain contributed samples from acute and convalescent COVID-19. T cells, B-cell-depleted T cells, or PBMCs supplied cDNA or gDNA.

Per the original methods: Researchers report that nucleated cell counts were estimated from reference gene primer amplification. Sequencing was performed with immunoSEQ multiplex PCR; in TCRdb, only in-frame clones are kept and a portion is missing. V and J calls and clone size follow that table, whereas D and trimming were derived from the DNA. The table shows just under 45,000 clones, with 87% occurring only once. The sequence came from an elderly woman in a cohort sampled during active or convalescent COVID-19. Sequencing used peripheral blood.

In nucleotides, the CDR3 is TGTGCCAGCAGCCAGGGGACAGCCATCCTGGGGCAGTACTTC. This gives the protein CASSQGTAILGQYF. The rearrangement joins TRBV14 to TRBJ2-7, with TRBD1 matching 7 bases. CDR1 is SGHDN and CDR2 is FVKESK in the germline V gene. Losses at the gene ends were 3 bases for V and 9 bases for J; bases not matched to a gene: 11. The CDR3 consists of 14 residues.